The T cell receptor beta chain under discussion was sequenced for a study of blood T cell repertoires in COVID-19. Study background: Some COVID-19 samples were acute and others convalescent; all came from the United States, Italy and Spain.

The protocol was immunoSEQ multiplex PCR, while the TCRdb copy is restricted to in-frame clones and leaves out a portion. The sample consists of 160,000 or so clones, roughly 84% of them appearing once. V was trimmed by 0 bases and J by 1 base, leaving 6 bases between them. The germline CDR1 and CDR2 sequences are SGHDN and FVKESK. This CDR3 is built from 15 residues. The sample consisted of PBMCs or T cells enriched from blood (not recorded which). The clonotype was recovered from a human donor with acute COVID-19. The donor label of this sample is uncertain. The chain employs TRBV14 and TRBJ2-2; D gene uncertain. As DNA, the CDR3 is TGTGCCAGCAGCCAAGAGAGAAGGAACACCGGGGAGCTGTTTTTT. Protein sequence: CASSQERRNTGELFF.